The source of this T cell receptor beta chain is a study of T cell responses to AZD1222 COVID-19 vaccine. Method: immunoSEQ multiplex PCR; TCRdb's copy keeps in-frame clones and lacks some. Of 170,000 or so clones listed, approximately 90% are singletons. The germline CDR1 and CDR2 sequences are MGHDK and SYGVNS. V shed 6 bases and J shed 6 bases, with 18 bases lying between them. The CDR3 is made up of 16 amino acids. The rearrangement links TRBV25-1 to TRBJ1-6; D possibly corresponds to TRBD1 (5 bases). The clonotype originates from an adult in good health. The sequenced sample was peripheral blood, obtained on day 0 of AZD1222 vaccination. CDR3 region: CASSPPLGERNSPLHF. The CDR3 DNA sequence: TGTGCCAGCAGCCCCCCTTTGGGGGAGCGTAATTCACCCCTCCACTTT.